The entry below gives a single T cell receptor (beta chain) sequence along with its context. This sample is drawn from a study of shared clonotypes between healthy human individuals. Profiling relied on immunoSEQ multiplex PCR, and the TCRdb table lists in-frame clones only, not all of them. The table has over a million clones, around 95% seen once. V lost 1 base and J lost 3; bases outside the gene matches: 10. This CDR3 spans 17 amino acids. Looked up from germline, CDR1 is KGHSH and CDR2 is LQKENI. This receptor was identified in a man younger than 45 in good health. The sample was naive CD4+ T cells sorted from blood. Subset noted: CD45RA+ positively selected. The rearrangement joins TRBV18 to TRBJ2-3; 7 bases agree with TRBD2. The CDR3 loop is CASSPLRLGGNTDTQYF. CDR3 coding DNA: TGTGCCAGCTCACCACTCCGCCTGGGGGGGAATACAGATACGCAGTATTTT.